This T cell receptor (beta chain) is drawn from a study of early T cells in non-severe SARS-CoV-2 infection. The wider study: Chains were not paired, and sequencing was done on bulk RNA from unsorted whole blood.

V gave up 6 bases and J gave up 4 bases; unmatched junction bases: 3. The CDR3 runs to 13 residues. Germline V gene data show CDR1 as SQVTM and CDR2 as ANQGSEA. Individual cDNA molecules received unique molecular identifiers. From the 5' RACE reads, TCRdb called clonotypes with MiXCR, one entry per CDR3 protein. The sample contains approximately 100,000 distinct CDR3 sequences, 16% of which appear only once. The sample taken for sequencing was whole blood. The chain employs TRBV29-1 and TRBJ2-3; 11 bases line up with TRBD2. This receptor was obtained from an adult who was a healthcare worker with PCR-confirmed SARS-CoV-2 infection or an uninfected control (not recorded which). This chain's CDR3 is CSVVAGGPDTQYF. DNA for the CDR3: TGCAGCGTAGTAGCGGGAGGGCCAGATACGCAGTATTTT.